This TCR beta chain was captured by sequencing in a study of beta chain features in type 1 diabetes. Study information: The number of sorted cells examined across all samples was around 98 million. Whole-study findings and limits: Insertions at VDJ junctions were less frequent in type 1 diabetes patients. These patients also deleted more nucleotides at the same junctions.

Isolated RNA was reverse transcribed in full, so expressed TCRB transcripts were sequenced. The method was immunoSEQ multiplex PCR; TCRdb's version includes in-frame clones alone and lacks a portion of them. The table shows hundreds of thousands of clones, with 15% to 20% occurring only once. One heparinised blood draw averaging roughly 120 mL was given by each donor. Each sorted population was over 95% pure. This clone was counted a few times. Its cognate antigen is unknown. With V trimmed by 3 bases and J by 0 bases, 1 base remained unmatched. Germline V CDR1 and CDR2: WNHNN, SYGVQD (reference sequence). The CDR3 consists of 17 residues.

Sequencing input: naive CD4+ T cells from blood. V and J are TRBV10-1 and TRBJ2-3, with 15 bases lining up with TRBD2. The TCR sequence derives from a young woman in good health. The CDR3 here is CASSDGTSGRSTDTQYF. The DNA for the CDR3 is TGCGCCAGCAGTGACGGGACTAGCGGGAGGAGCACAGATACGCAGTATTTT.